Sequencing of this T cell receptor beta chain was carried out in a study of blood T cell repertoires in COVID-19 (dated by TCRdb to 2018 to 2020). About the investigation overall: Samples from collaborators originated in the United States, Italy and Spain and spanned both the acute and convalescent phases of COVID-19. The repertoires were released in a freely available public database intended as a resource for research on the immune response to SARS-CoV-2. Where available, HLA class I and class II types were obtained from metadata supplied by the sample provider rather than from assay-based typing. The prospective study material was composed of cDNA or gDNA derived from T cells, B-cell-depleted T cells, or PBMCs. Deeply sampled blood TCRbeta repertoires from subjects exposed to, actively infected with, or recovered from COVID-19 were included in the dataset. Sample metadata almost always included a de-identified subject ID, COVID-19 status, age in years and sex. Samples came from the ongoing ImmuneRACE study (first 160 participants) plus 1,254 subjects from 6 global collaborators. Here is what the overall study found, with its caveats: Clinical and demographic metadata were provided uncurated, with the amount varying by source and participant.

Regarding this clone: The specificity of this receptor is unknown. Qualities for individual bases were not recorded, and no much larger clone is one base off.

The CDR3 runs 15 residues from the cysteine to the phenylalanine. The CDR3 DNA has 45 bases and is translated from base 1. The germline V gene (reference sequence) yields LNHDA for CDR1 and SQIVND for CDR2. V gives up 2 bases and J gives up 5 bases, and the segment between their germline ends measures 15 bases. TCRbeta CDR3 regions were amplified from genomic DNA by means of the immunoSEQ Assay, a bias-controlled multiplex PCR. The authors' pipeline ran thus. The number of nucleated cells in each sample was estimated from the amplification of reference gene primers within the assay. To quantify the absolute abundance of each unique TCRbeta CDR3 rearrangement, sequence reads were collapsed and filtered. Productive Simpson clonality was computed per sample as the square root of Simpson's diversity index over productive rearrangements. Imported from immuneACCESS, the table was reduced by TCRdb to in-frame sequences with V and J called. These copies leave out some clones; in studies compared against another copy, an unresolved V gene accounts for under half, and the cause of the remainder is not known. The V and J calls and clone size come from that table; D and trimming were worked out from the DNA. The sample contains about 160,000 clones, approximately 85% of them found a single time. Of the sample, 7% to 10% is held by the ten largest clones.

At one collaborating source in Seattle, patients were enrolled during active infection and were followed longitudinally through the course of disease. Whole blood was collected in K2EDTA tubes by collaborating institutions according to the institutions' own protocols. For TCRbeta analysis, collaborator samples were shipped as frozen whole blood, as isolated PBMCs, or as DNA extracted from either sample type. The sequence joins TRBV19 to TRBJ1-1; TRBD1 is possibly the D segment (5 matching bases). The material sequenced was peripheral blood. This sequence was found in a woman in her fifties or sixties with COVID-19, enrolled during active disease. In nucleotide form, the sequence is TGTGCCAGTAGTATATACGGGACTTGGAGAACTGAAGCTTTCTTT. This is translated as CASSIYGTWRTEAFF.